This T cell receptor beta chain was recorded in a study of cytomegalovirus exposure and HLA in healthy donors. There are 16 residues in the CDR3. The ends lost 4 bases at V and 0 bases at J; junction bases unmatched: 4. CDR1 is SGHRS, CDR2 YFSETQ, per germline. The donors were members of the roughly 120-subject validation cohort (separate from the approximately 650-subject first cohort). As to this clone: The antigen remains undetermined.

The method was immunoSEQ multiplex PCR; TCRdb's version includes in-frame clones alone and lacks a portion of them. The table lists almost 70,000 clones, approximately 96% of them singletons. Overall study results and limits: The tendency of first-cohort TCR clusters to co-occur in the 90 to 150 validation repertoires was the finding of a later analysis. Specificity of a few CMV-associated chains for CMV antigens was verified in vitro.

The receptor was isolated from a woman aged 18-29 years in good health and CMV-seropositive. This chain links TRBV5-1 with TRBJ2-2; 9 bases are a match to TRBD2. Sequenced input: PBMCs. The CDR3, as DNA: TGCGCCAGCAGCCTTAGCGGGAGAGCGAACACCGGGGAGCTGTTTTTT. It specifies CASSLSGRANTGELFF. The full variable domain, with the rest looked up from reference TRBV5-1 and TRBJ2-2, is KAGVTQTPRYLIKTRGQQVTLSCSPISGHRSVSWYQQTPGQGLQFLFEYFSETQRNKGNFPGRFSGRQFSNSRSEMNVSTLELGDSALYLCASSLSGRANTGELFFGEGSRLTVL.